A selection of T cell receptor beta chains follows, all from one sample in a study of long-term antiretroviral therapy in people with HIV. Measured with immunoSEQ multiplex PCR; TCRdb has only the in-frame clones, and not every one. The sample contains about 21,000 clones, 84% of which appear only once. This sample comprised unsorted PBMCs, obtained 1.9 years after starting antiretroviral therapy. The source is a woman between 45 and 60 years old with HIV. The CDR3 runs from the conserved cysteine through the conserved F or W. The order of the fields is V gene, J gene, D gene, clone size, CDR3 protein, CDR3 DNA. The D gene is left open where the match is weak. The size entry is marked missing in some rows and otherwise reads once, few, many or a size class.

>TRBV29-1|TRBJ1-2|-|few
CSVAGYGYTF
TGCAGCGTTGCCGGCTATGGCTACACCTTC
>TRBV15|TRBJ1-1|TRBD1|-
CATSREGGGRTEAFF
TGTGCCACCAGCAGAGAAGGGGGCGGAAGAACTGAAGCTTTCTTT
>TRBV4-2|TRBJ1-1|TRBD1|-
CASSPQGRDRDTEAFF
TGTGCCAGCAGCCCCCAGGGGCGGGACAGGGATACTGAAGCTTTCTTT
>TRBV18|TRBJ1-2|-|-
CASSQGTVGYGYTF
TGTGCCAGCTCACAAGGGACGGTCGGATATGGCTACACCTTC
>TRBV6-6|TRBJ1-2|-|-
CASSYGGVYGYTF
TGTGCCAGCAGTTACGGAGGGGTCTATGGCTACACCTTC
>TRBV7-9|TRBJ1-5|TRBD1|-
CASSLRTGGLKNQPQHF
TGTGCCAGCAGCTTACGGACAGGGGGCCTTAAGAATCAGCCCCAGCATTTT
>TRBV5-1|TRBJ1-2|-|-
CASSLSGGVYGYTF
TGCGCCAGCAGCTTGTCGGGAGGGGTCTATGGCTACACCTTC
>TRBV6-5|TRBJ2-7|-|-
CASSYGGGSYEQYF
TGTGCCAGCAGTTACGGGGGCGGGTCGTACGAGCAGTACTTC
>TRBV28|TRBJ1-3|-|-
CASRPGRVSGNTIYF
TGTGCCAGCAGACCCGGACGGGTCTCTGGAAACACCATATATTTT
>TRBV27|TRBJ1-6|-|-
CASSLGRDGYSYNSPLHF
TGTGCCAGCAGTTTAGGTCGGGACGGCTACTCCTATAATTCACCCCTCCACTTT
>TRBV5-6|TRBJ1-4|TRBD1|once
CASSLGDRPNEKLFF
TGTGCCAGCAGCTTGGGGGACAGGCCCAATGAAAAACTGTTTTTT
>TRBV7-9|TRBJ2-7|TRBD2|-
CASVPREGPYEQYF
TGTGCCAGCGTCCCCCGGGAGGGCCCCTACGAGCAGTACTTC
>TRBV7-9|TRBJ2-5|-|-
CTTLPGTQYF
TGTACCACCCTACCGGGGACCCAGTACTTC
>TRBV19|TRBJ1-5|TRBD1|few
CASSGTVNQPQHF
TGTGCCAGTAGCGGGACAGTTAATCAGCCCCAGCATTTT
>TRBV7-3|TRBJ2-7|TRBD2|-
CASSWGGGLGDEQYF
TGTGCCAGCAGCTGGGGGGGAGGGCTGGGCGACGAGCAGTACTTC
>TRBV28|TRBJ2-2|-|-
CASSLRGFGGELFF
TGTGCCAGCAGTTTAAGGGGTTTTGGCGGGGAGCTGTTTTTT
>TRBV21-1|TRBJ1-2|-|-
CASSKARRGNYGYTF
TGTGCCAGCAGCAAAGCCCGCAGGGGGAACTATGGCTACACCTTC
>TRBV28|TRBJ2-5|-|once
CASSTYPRGRDPQETQYF
TGTGCCAGCAGTACCTACCCGCGGGGCAGGGATCCCCAAGAGACCCAGTACTTC
>TRBV7-9|TRBJ2-5|-|few
CASSHRRQETQYF
TGTGCCAGCAGCCATAGACGACAAGAGACCCAGTACTTC
>TRBV7-9|TRBJ1-1|-|once
CASSPVQGSMNTEAFF
TGTGCCAGCAGCCCAGTCCAGGGGAGCATGAACACTGAAGCTTTCTTT
>TRBV7-7|TRBJ2-5|TRBD1|-
CASSGQGETQYF
TGTGCCAGCAGCGGACAGGGGGAGACCCAGTACTTC
>TRBV7-9|TRBJ2-6|TRBD1|once
CASSPGTGASSGANVLTF
TGTGCCAGCAGCCCGGGGACAGGGGCCTCCTCTGGGGCCAACGTCCTGACTTTC
>TRBV15|TRBJ1-4|-|-
CATSSGSGEKLFF
TGTGCCACCAGCAGTGGATCTGGGGAAAAACTGTTTTTT
>TRBV5-6|TRBJ1-1|-|-
CASSLWVNTEAFF
TGTGCCAGCAGCTTGTGGGTAAACACTGAAGCTTTCTTT
>TRBV4-1|TRBJ1-4|TRBD1|once
CASSRTWTGASTNEKLFF
TGCGCCAGCAGCCGAACCTGGACAGGAGCCTCAACTAATGAAAAACTGTTTTTT
>TRBV5-6|TRBJ1-1|-|-
CASNRLNTEAFF
TGTGCCAGCAACCGTTTGAACACTGAAGCTTTCTTT
>TRBV7-2|TRBJ2-1|TRBD1|-
CASSLRGDRGLYEQFF
TGTGCCAGCAGCTTAAGAGGGGACAGGGGGCTATACGAGCAGTTCTTC
>TRBV9|TRBJ1-2|-|-
CASSVGQNYGYTF
TGTGCCAGCAGCGTAGGACAGAACTATGGCTACACCTTC
>TRBV11-3|TRBJ2-2|-|-
CASSYGTANTGELFF
TGTGCCAGCAGCTATGGGACGGCGAACACCGGGGAGCTGTTTTTT
>TRBV6-6|TRBJ1-3|TRBD1|-
CASSHQGASGNTIYF
TGTGCCAGCAGCCATCAGGGGGCATCTGGAAACACCATATATTTT
>TRBV6-4|TRBJ2-7|-|-
CASSEEQGSEQYF
TGTGCCAGCAGTGAGGAACAGGGAAGCGAGCAGTACTTC